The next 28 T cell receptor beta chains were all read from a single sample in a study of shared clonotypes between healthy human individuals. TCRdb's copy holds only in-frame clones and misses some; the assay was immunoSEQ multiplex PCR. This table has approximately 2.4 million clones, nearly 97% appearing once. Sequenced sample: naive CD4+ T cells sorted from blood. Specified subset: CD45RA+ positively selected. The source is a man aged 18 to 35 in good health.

Here the CDR3 reads CASSDYKRGSETQYF. In nucleotides, the CDR3 is TGTGCCAGCAGTGACTATAAGAGGGGATCAGAGACCCAGTACTTC. The chain is built from TRBV6-4 and TRBJ2-5; tentatively, D is TRBD1 or TRBD2 (5 bases each). The CDR3 totals 15 residues. CDR1 and CDR2 (germline): MRHNA, SNTAGT. The V end was cut by 1 base, the J end by 4 bases, with 13 bases between.

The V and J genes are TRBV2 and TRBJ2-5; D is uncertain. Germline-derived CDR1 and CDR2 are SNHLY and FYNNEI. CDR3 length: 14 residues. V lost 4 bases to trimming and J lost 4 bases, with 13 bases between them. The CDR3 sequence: CASSGVRTGETQYF. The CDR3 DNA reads TGTGCCAGCAGTGGGGTCCGGACGGGAGAGACCCAGTACTTC.

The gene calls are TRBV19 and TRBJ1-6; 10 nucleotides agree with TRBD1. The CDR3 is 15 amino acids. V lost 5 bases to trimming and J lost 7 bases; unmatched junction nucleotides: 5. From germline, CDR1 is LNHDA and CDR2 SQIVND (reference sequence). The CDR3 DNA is TGTGCCAGTAGTGGCGACAGGGGGCGAAATTCACCCCTCCACTTT. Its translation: CASSGDRGRNSPLHF.

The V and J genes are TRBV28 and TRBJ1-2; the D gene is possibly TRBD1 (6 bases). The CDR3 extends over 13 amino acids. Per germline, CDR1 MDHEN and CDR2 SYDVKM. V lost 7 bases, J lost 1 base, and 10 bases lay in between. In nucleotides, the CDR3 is TGTGCCAGCACCCAGGGGCGTAACTATGGCTACACCTTC. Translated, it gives CASTQGRNYGYTF.

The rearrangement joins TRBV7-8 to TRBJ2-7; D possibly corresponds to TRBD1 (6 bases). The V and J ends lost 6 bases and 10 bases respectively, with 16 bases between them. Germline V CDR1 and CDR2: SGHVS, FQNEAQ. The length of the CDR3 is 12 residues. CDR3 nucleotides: TGTGCCAGCAGTCCTCAGGGGACCGCTCAGTACTTC. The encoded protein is CASSPQGTAQYF.

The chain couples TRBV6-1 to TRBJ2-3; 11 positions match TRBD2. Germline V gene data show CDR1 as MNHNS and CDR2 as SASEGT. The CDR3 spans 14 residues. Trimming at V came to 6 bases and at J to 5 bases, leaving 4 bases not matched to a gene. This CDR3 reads CASRLAGGLDTQYF. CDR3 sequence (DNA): TGTGCCAGCAGGTTAGCGGGGGGGCTAGATACGCAGTATTTT.

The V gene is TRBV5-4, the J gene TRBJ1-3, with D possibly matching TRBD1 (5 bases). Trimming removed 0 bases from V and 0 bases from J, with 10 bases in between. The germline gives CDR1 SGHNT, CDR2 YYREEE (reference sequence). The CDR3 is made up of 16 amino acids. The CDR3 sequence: CASSLGRQFSGNTIYF. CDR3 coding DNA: TGTGCCAGCAGCTTGGGCCGACAGTTCTCTGGAAACACCATATATTTT.

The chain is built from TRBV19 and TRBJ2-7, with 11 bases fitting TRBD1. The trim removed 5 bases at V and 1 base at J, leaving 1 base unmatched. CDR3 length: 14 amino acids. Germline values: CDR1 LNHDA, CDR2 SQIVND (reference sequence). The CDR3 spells CASSWDRGSYEQYF. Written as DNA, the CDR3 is TGTGCCAGTAGTTGGGACAGGGGGTCCTACGAGCAGTACTTC.

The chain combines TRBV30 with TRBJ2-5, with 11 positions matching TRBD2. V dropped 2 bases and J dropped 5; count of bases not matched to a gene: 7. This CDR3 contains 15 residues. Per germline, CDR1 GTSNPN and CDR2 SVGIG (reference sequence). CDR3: CAWSLSGGAWETQYF. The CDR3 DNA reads TGTGCCTGGAGTCTTAGCGGGGGGGCCTGGGAGACCCAGTACTTC.

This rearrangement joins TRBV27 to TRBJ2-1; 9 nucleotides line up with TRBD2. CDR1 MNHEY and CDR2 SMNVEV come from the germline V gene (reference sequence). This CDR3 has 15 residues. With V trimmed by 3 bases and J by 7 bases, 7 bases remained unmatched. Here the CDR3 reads CASSLREGLGNEQFF. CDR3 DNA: TGTGCCAGCAGTTTGCGGGAGGGGCTCGGGAATGAGCAGTTCTTC.

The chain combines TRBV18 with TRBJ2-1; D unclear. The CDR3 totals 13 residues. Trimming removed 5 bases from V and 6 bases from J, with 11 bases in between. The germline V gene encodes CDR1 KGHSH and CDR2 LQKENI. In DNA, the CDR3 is TGTGCCAGCTCAGCCTCCCTTGGCAATGAGCAGTTCTTC. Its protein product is CASSASLGNEQFF.

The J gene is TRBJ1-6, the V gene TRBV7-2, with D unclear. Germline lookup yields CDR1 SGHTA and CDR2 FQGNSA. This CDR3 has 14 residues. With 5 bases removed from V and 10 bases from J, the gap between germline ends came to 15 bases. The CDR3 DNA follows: TGTGCCAGCAGCCCCACCGGTGCGGTGTCACCCCTCCACTTT. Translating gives CASSPTGAVSPLHF.

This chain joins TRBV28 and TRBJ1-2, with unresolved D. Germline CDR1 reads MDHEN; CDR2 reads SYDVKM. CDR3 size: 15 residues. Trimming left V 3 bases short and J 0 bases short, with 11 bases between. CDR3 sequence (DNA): TGTGCCAGCAGTTTGGGAGGAGTAGCTAACTATGGCTACACCTTC. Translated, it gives CASSLGGVANYGYTF.

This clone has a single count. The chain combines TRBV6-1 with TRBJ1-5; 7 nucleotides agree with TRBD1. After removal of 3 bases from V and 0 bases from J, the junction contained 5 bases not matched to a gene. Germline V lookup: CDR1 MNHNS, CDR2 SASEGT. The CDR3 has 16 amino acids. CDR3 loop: CASSDIGQASNQPQHF. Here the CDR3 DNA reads TGTGCCAGCAGTGATATTGGACAGGCTAGCAATCAGCCCCAGCATTTT.

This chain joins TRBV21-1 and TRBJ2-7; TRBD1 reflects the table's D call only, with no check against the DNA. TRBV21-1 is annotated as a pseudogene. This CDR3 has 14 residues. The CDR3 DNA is TGTGCCAGCAGCTACGACAGGCGAACTTACGAGCAGTACTTC. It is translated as CASSYDRRTYEQYF.

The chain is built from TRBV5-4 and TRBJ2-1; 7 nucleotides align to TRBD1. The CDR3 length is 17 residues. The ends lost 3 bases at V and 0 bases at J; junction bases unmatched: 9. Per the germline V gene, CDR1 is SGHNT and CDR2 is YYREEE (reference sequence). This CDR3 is CASSSWGTALSYNEQFF. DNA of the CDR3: TGTGCCAGCAGCTCTTGGGGGACAGCGCTCTCCTACAATGAGCAGTTCTTC.

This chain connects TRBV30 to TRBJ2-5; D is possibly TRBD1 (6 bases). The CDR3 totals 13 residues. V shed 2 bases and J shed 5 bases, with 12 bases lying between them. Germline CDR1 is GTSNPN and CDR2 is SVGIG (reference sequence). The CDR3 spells CAWSPSRGETQYF. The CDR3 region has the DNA TGTGCCTGGAGTCCCAGTAGGGGGGAGACCCAGTACTTC.

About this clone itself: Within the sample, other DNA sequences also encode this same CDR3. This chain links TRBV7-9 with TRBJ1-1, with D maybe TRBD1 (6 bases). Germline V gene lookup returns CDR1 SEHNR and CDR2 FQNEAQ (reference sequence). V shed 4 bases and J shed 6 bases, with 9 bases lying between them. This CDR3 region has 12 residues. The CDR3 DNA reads TGTGCCAGCAGCTCCAGGGGTGCTGAAGCTTTCTTT. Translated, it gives CASSSRGAEAFF. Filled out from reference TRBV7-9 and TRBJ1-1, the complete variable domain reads DTGVSQNPRHKITKRGQNVTFRCDPISEHNRLYWYRQTLGQGPEFLTYFQNEAQLEKSRLLSDRFSAERPKGSFSTLEIQRTEQGDSAMYLCASSSRGAEAFFGQGTRLTVV.

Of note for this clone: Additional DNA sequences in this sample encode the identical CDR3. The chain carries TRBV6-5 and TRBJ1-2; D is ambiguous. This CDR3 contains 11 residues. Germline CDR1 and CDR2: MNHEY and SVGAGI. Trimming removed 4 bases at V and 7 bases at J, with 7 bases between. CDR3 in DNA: TGTGCCAGCAGTTCCAGCGGTGGCTACACCTTC. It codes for CASSSSGGYTF.

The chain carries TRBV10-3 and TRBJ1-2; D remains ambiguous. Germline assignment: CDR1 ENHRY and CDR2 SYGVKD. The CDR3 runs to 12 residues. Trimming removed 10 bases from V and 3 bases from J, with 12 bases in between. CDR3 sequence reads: CATEGGDYGYTF. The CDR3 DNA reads TGTGCCACCGAGGGTGGGGACTATGGCTACACCTTC.

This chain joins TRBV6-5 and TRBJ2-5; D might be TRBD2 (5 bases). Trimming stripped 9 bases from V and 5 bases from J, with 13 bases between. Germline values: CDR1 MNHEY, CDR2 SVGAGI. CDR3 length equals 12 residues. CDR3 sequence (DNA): TGTGCCAGAGTTCGGGGTTGTGAGACCCAGTACTTC. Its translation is CARVRGCETQYF.

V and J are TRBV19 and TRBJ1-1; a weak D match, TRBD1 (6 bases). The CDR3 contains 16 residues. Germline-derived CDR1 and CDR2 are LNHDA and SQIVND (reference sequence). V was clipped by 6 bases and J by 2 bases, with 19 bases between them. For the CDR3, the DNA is TGTGCCAGTAGAGAGTCTCCGGGACAAACAAACACTGAAGCTTTCTTT. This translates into CASRESPGQTNTEAFF.

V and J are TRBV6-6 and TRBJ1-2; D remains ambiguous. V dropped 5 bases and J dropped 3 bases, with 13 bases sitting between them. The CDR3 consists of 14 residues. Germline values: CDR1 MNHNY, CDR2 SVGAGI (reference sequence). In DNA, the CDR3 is TGTGCCAGCAGTCCCCGAGGGCCCGACTATGGCTACACCTTC. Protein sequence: CASSPRGPDYGYTF.

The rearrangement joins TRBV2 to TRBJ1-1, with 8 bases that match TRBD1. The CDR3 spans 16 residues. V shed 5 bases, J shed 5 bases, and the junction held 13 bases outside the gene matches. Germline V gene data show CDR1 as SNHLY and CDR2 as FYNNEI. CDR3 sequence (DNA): TGTGCCAGCAGTCGTGAAGGCCGGGACAGGAATACTGAAGCTTTCTTT. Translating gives CASSREGRDRNTEAFF.

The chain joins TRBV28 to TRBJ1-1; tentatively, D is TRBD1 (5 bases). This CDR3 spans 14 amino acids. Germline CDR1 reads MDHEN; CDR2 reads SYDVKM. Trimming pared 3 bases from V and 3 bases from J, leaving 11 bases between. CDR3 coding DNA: TGTGCCAGCAGTTTGGGGGGGAGGCACACTGAAGCTTTCTTT. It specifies CASSLGGRHTEAFF.

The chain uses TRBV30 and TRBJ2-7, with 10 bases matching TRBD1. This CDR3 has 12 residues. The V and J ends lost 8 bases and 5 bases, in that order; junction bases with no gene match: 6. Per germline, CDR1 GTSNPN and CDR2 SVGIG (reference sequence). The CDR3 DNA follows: TGTGCCGGGTTGACAGGGGGCAACGAGCAGTACTTC. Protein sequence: CAGLTGGNEQYF.

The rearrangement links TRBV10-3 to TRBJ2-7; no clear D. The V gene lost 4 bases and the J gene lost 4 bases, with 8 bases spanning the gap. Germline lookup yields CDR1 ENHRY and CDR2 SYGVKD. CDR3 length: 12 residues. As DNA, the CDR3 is TGTGCCATCAGTGGAAATTTATACGAGCAGTACTTC. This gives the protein CAISGNLYEQYF.

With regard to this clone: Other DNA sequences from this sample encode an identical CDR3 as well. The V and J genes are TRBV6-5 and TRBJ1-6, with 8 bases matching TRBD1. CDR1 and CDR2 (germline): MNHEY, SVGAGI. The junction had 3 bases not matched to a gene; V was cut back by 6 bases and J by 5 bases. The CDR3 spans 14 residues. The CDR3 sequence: CASSRQGNNSPLHF. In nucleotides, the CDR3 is TGTGCCAGCAGCCGACAGGGGAATAATTCACCCCTCCACTTT.